This T cell receptor beta chain was identified in a study of PD-L1 blockade in urothelial cancer. Study-level background: Most patients, about 85% of the 29, were males with bladder-origin cancer.

The germline CDR1 and CDR2 sequences are SQVTM and ANQGSEA. The CDR3 runs 14 residues. The trim removed 4 bases at V and 12 bases at J, leaving 12 bases unmatched. Assay used: immunoSEQ multiplex PCR; TCRdb lists only in-frame clones, some missing. The sample yields about 88,000 clones, 90% seen once. The specimen was PBMCs, collected around atezolizumab (anti-PD-L1) treatment. This chain connects TRBV29-1 to TRBJ2-1; 10 bases are a match to TRBD1. The sequence was obtained from a man aged 55 to 70 with urothelial cancer. The CDR3 DNA reads as TGCAGCGTTGCCCTGACCGGGACAGGGGCCGGGCAGTTCTTC. This gives the protein CSVALTGTGAGQFF.